The text below deals with one T cell receptor (beta chain). The data stem from a study of molecular identifiers for immune sequencing clone quantification. Preparation of the bulk TCR libraries relied on previously described methods and listed TCR primers. Using its own MiXCR run on the PCR reads, TCRdb lists one record per CDR3 protein. The sample carries about 630,000 distinct CDR3 sequences, about 25% recorded once. Germline-derived CDR1 and CDR2 are SGDLS and YYNGEE. With 3 bases removed from V and 0 bases from J, the gap between germline ends came to 26 bases. This CDR3 has 20 amino acids. The chain combines TRBV9 with TRBJ2-3; maybe TRBD2 (7 bases). Sequencing was performed on naive CD8+ T cells from blood, with Jurkat cell RNA spiked in. The subset denotes: FACS-sorted CD8+CD4-CCR7+CD45RA+ naive T cells. The TCR was taken from a human donor in good health. Some libraries in this study had Jurkat cell RNA spiked in. This CDR3 is CASSEPSSPWGRGSTDTQYF. CDR3 coding DNA: TGTGCCAGCAGCGAACCGTCCTCCCCCTGGGGGAGGGGGAGCACAGATACGCAGTATTTT.